This T cell receptor beta chain emerged from a study of somatic mutations in cytotoxic T cells in rheumatoid arthritis. Assay used: immunoSEQ multiplex PCR; TCRdb lists only in-frame clones, some missing. This repertoire shows about 20,000 clones, roughly 86% found once; its top ten account for under 20%. The CDR3 is 14 amino acids. Germline values: CDR1 MNHEY, CDR2 SVGAGI. V lost 5 bases and J lost 5, with 15 bases in between. Study results and caveats: Measured CD8+ T-cell clonality, a value compared between rheumatoid arthritis patients and age-matched healthy controls, did not differ significantly. With roughly 63 patients examined, 8 had a largest CD8+ clone exceeding 20% of CD8+ cells.

Concerning this clone: The antigen remains unidentified.

This receptor was taken from a woman between 50 and 59 years old in good health. The chain employs TRBV6-5 and TRBJ2-5; D is possibly TRBD2 (5 bases). Sequenced: CD8+ T cells sorted from blood. In nucleotides, the CDR3 is TGTGCCAGCAGTCTTAACGGGGTGTGGGAGACCCAGTACTTC. Its translation is CASSLNGVWETQYF.